This TCR beta chain was identified during a study of blood T cell repertoires in COVID-19 (dated by TCRdb to 2018 to 2021). For context, the study as a whole: The collaborator samples originated in the United States, Italy and Spain and spanned the acute and convalescent phases of COVID-19. The material from the prospective study consisted of cDNA or gDNA derived from T cells, B-cell-depleted T cells, or PBMCs. Deeply sampled blood TCRbeta repertoires from subjects exposed to, actively infected with, or recovered from COVID-19 were included in the dataset. A freely available public database, intended as a resource for researchers studying the immune response to SARS-CoV-2, is where the repertoires were released. The samples were drawn from two sources: the first 160 participants of the ongoing ImmuneRACE study, and 1,254 subjects contributed by 6 global collaborators. Nearly every sample came with metadata listing a de-identified subject ID, COVID-19 status, age in years and sex. Where HLA class I and class II types were available, the types were taken from metadata supplied by the sample provider, not from assay-based typing.

The paper as a whole reports these results and caveats: How much clinical and demographic metadata was included differed by source and by participant, and the metadata was provided uncurated.

V lost 5 bases and J lost 2 bases, and the count of bases not matched to a germline gene is 7. From a lookup of the germline V gene, CDR1 and CDR2 are WSHSY and SAAADI. The CDR3 goes from the cysteine to the phenylalanine over 15 residues. Solely the CDR3 DNA is kept, with 45 bases framed from the first base. Enrolling through a virtual design, the prospective study's participants ranged in age from roughly 18 to 90 years and lived across roughly 24 United States geographic areas. To assign participants to cohorts, the prospective study relied on clinical history that participants themselves reported in a screening survey and a study questionnaire. Each participant in the prospective study had whole blood, serum and a nasopharyngeal or oropharyngeal swab collected by mobile phlebotomists. Additional blood draws and questionnaires over a 2-month period could optionally be provided by prospective study participants. Before DNA extraction, blood samples from the prospective study were shipped at room temperature or frozen.

The immunoSEQ Assay, a bias-controlled multiplex PCR, was used to amplify TCRbeta CDR3 regions from genomic DNA. The paper's processing steps were these. The number of nucleated cells in each sample was estimated by amplification of reference gene primers within the assay. To quantify the absolute abundance of each unique TCRbeta CDR3 rearrangement, sequence reads were collapsed and filtered. Productive Simpson clonality was computed per sample as the square root of Simpson's diversity index over productive rearrangements. TCRdb mirrors the immuneACCESS table, restricted to in-frame sequences. Some clones are absent from its copies; in checked studies, under half trace to an unresolved V gene, and the reason for the others is unknown. The V and J calls and clone size come from that table; D and trimming were worked out from the DNA. This sample comprises under 300,000 clones, around 87% of them detected only once. The top ten constitute roughly 6.3% of the sample.

This clone turned up a few times. The antigen this receptor binds is unknown. No base qualities exist here, and no much larger clone lies one base off it. The chain is assembled from TRBV10-2 and TRBJ1-2; TRBD1 agrees with 8 junctional bases. This clonotype was obtained from a woman in her 30s with acute COVID-19. What was sequenced was PBMCs or T cells enriched from blood (not recorded which). The CDR3 protein is CASSKPGQVNYGYTF. The sequenced DNA: TGCGCCAGCAGTAAACCGGGACAGGTGAACTATGGCTACACCTTC.